A single sample is the source of the 19 T cell receptor beta chains below, sequenced in a study of cytomegalovirus exposure and HLA in healthy donors. The study ran its PCR with 60 Vbeta and 13 Jbeta primers. Here immunoSEQ multiplex PCR was the method, and the copy in TCRdb shows in-frame clones only, minus some. The data contain 130,000 to 150,000 clones, about 80% of them singletons. The sequencing input was PBMCs. Receptors were obtained from a man aged 35 to 55 in good health and CMV-seronegative.

This chain links TRBV19 with TRBJ2-2; 7 bases fit TRBD2. CDR3 length: 15 residues. V shed 2 bases, J shed 4 bases, and the junction held 4 bases outside the gene matches. CDR1 is LNHDA and CDR2 is SQIVND in the germline V gene (reference sequence). The CDR3 DNA is TGTGCCAGTAGTATAAGCGGGGTGGGCACCGGGGAGCTGTTTTTT. Residues: CASSISGVGTGELFF.

This clone occurred a few times. This chain connects TRBV5-8 to TRBJ1-4, with D possibly being TRBD1 (5 bases). Trimming removed 0 bases from V and 8 bases from J, with 8 bases in between. The CDR3 has 13 amino acids. Germline CDR1 and CDR2: SGHTS and YDEGEE. DNA for the CDR3: TGTGCCAGCAGCTTGGCGACAGTCGAAAAACTGTTTTTT. It yields the protein CASSLATVEKLFF. Together with reference TRBV5-8 and TRBJ1-4, the CDR3 gives the full variable domain: EAGVTQSPTHLIKTRGQQATLRCSPISGHTSVYWYQQALGLGLQFLLWYDEGEERNRGNFPPRFSGRQFPNYSSELNVNALELEDSALYLCASSLATVEKLFFGSGTQLSVL.

This clone was counted between two and nine times. This sequence joins TRBV9 and TRBJ1-2; D uncertain. The CDR3 spans 13 residues. Germline lookup yields CDR1 SGDLS and CDR2 YYNGEE. Trimming removed 3 bases from V and 1 base from J, with 7 bases in between. In DNA form, the CDR3 reads TGTGCCAGCAGCGCCGGGGTTAACTATGGCTACACCTTC. Translation: CASSAGVNYGYTF.

This chain joins TRBV7-8 and TRBJ2-1; TRBD2 agrees at 10 bases. The CDR3 runs to 16 residues. Trimming took 0 bases from V and 4 from J; bases not matched to a gene: 3. Germline CDR1 reads SGHVS; CDR2 reads FQNEAQ. The CDR3 reads CASSLAKAGGYNEQFF. The DNA of the CDR3 is TGTGCCAGCAGCTTAGCGAAAGCGGGGGGGTACAATGAGCAGTTCTTC. Supplemented by reference TRBV7-8 and TRBJ2-1, the full variable domain reads GAGVSQSPRYKVAKRGQDVALRCDPISGHVSLFWYQQALGQGPEFLTYFQNEAQLDKSGLPSDRFFAERPEGSVSTLKIQRTQQEDSAVYLCASSLAKAGGYNEQFFGPGTRLTVL.

This chain connects TRBV7-9 to TRBJ2-1, with unresolved D. The germline CDR1 and CDR2 sequences are SEHNR and FQNEAQ (reference sequence). V lost 3 bases, J lost 9 bases, and 15 bases lay in between. This CDR3 region has 14 residues. CDR3 sequence (DNA): TGTGCCAGCAGCTTTCCTTGGGTGGGCAGTGAGCAGTTCTTC. The encoded protein is CASSFPWVGSEQFF.

This clone was picked up one time. The chain is built from TRBV4-1 and TRBJ1-4, with D possibly matching TRBD1 (5 bases). Trimming cost V 0 bases and J 8 bases, with 10 bases left between them. This CDR3 is 14 amino acids long. Per germline, CDR1 MGHRA and CDR2 YSYEKL. The CDR3 here is CASSQEGGREKLFF. CDR3 sequence (DNA): TGCGCCAGCAGCCAAGAGGGGGGTCGGGAAAAACTGTTTTTT.

This chain connects TRBV5-5 to TRBJ1-1, with D possibly matching TRBD1 (6 bases). The germline CDR1 and CDR2 sequences are SGHKS and YYEKEE (reference sequence). The CDR3 consists of 17 residues. The germline V and J ends were trimmed by 2 bases and 1 base, with 18 bases remaining between them. The CDR3 DNA reads as TGTGCCAGCAGCTTCTTCAACCAGGGGCTCCCGAACACTGAAGCTTTCTTT. This sequence encodes CASSFFNQGLPNTEAFF.

This clone showed up just once. The chain couples TRBV7-9 to TRBJ1-5; TRBD1 is a possible D gene (6 bases). CDR1 and CDR2 (germline): SEHNR, FQNEAQ (reference sequence). The CDR3 has 13 residues. V was shortened by 5 bases and J by 5 bases, with 10 bases between the two germline ends. In DNA form, the CDR3 reads TGTGCCAGCAGCACCGGACAGTATCAGCCCCAGCATTTT. Its translation is CASSTGQYQPQHF.

The chain employs TRBV5-1 and TRBJ2-5; 11 nucleotides line up with TRBD2. V lost 3 bases, J lost 2 bases, and 3 bases stayed unmatched. This CDR3 has 15 residues. Germline V CDR1 and CDR2: SGHRS, YFSETQ. CDR3 region: CASSSLAGGQETQYF. Here the CDR3 DNA reads TGCGCCAGCAGCTCCCTAGCGGGGGGACAAGAGACCCAGTACTTC.

The chain joins TRBV25-1 to TRBJ1-2; TRBD1 matches at 7 bases. Germline loops: CDR1 MGHDK, CDR2 SYGVNS. This CDR3 region has 13 residues. Unmatched junction bases numbered 1, after V lost 6 bases and J lost 0 bases. The CDR3 sequence: CASRTGTNYGYTF. In nucleotides, the CDR3 is TGTGCCAGCAGGACAGGGACTAACTATGGCTACACCTTC.

The J gene is TRBJ2-7, the V gene TRBV12-2; TRBD2 is the table's D call and was not checked against the DNA. TRBV12-2 is designated a pseudogene. The CDR3 extends over 17 amino acids. The CDR3 here is CASRLALETENDYEQYF. The CDR3 bases are TGTGCAAGTCGCTTAGCACTGGAGACGGAAAACGACTACGAGCAGTACTTC.

V usage is TRBV5-1 and J usage is TRBJ1-4, with D hard to call. V was shortened by 4 bases and J by 3 bases, with 13 bases between the two germline ends. CDR3 length: 15 residues. From germline, CDR1 is SGHRS and CDR2 YFSETQ. The CDR3 is CASSRTESSNEKLFF. CDR3 DNA sequence: TGCGCCAGCAGCCGCACAGAATCGTCTAATGAAAAACTGTTTTTT.

This rearrangement joins TRBV7-2 to TRBJ1-4; D perhaps matches TRBD1 (5 bases). V gave up 2 bases and J gave up 6 bases, with 13 bases separating them. The germline gives CDR1 SGHTA, CDR2 FQGNSA. The CDR3 totals 15 residues. CDR3 amino acids: CASSLRAGRDEKLFF. The CDR3 nucleotides read TGTGCCAGCAGCTTAAGGGCAGGGAGGGATGAAAAACTGTTTTTT.

The chain couples TRBV29-1 to TRBJ2-5, with D possibly TRBD2 on 6 matching bases. The end of the DNA aligns better with TRBJ2-7, so the J call may be wrong. CDR3 length equals 12 residues. Germline V lookup: CDR1 SQVTM, CDR2 ANQGSEA. DNA for the CDR3: TGCAGCGTTGAATTCGGGGGTTACGAGCAGTACTTC. Its protein product is CSVEFGGYEQYF.

This chain links TRBV4-1 with TRBJ2-5; 12 bases map to TRBD2. Germline V lookup: CDR1 MGHRA, CDR2 YSYEKL. The CDR3 is 15 residues long. The J segment lost 5 bases and the V segment lost 2 bases, leaving 3 bases of the junction unmatched. The CDR3 region is CASSQLAGGWETQYF. The DNA of the CDR3 is TGCGCCAGCAGCCAACTAGCGGGGGGGTGGGAGACCCAGTACTTC.

The rearrangement links TRBV23-1 to TRBJ2-7, with D unresolved. TRBV23-1 qualifies as an ORF whose function is uncertain. The ends were cut back, 4 bases at V and 3 bases at J, with 16 bases in the middle. The length of the CDR3 is 15 residues. The CDR3 is CASSLLPHAFYEQYF. The CDR3 bases are TGCGCCAGCAGTCTCCTACCCCATGCCTTCTACGAGCAGTACTTC.

The rearrangement joins TRBV9 to TRBJ1-2, with TRBD1 matching over 7 bases. CDR1 SGDLS and CDR2 YYNGEE come from the germline V gene. Germline trimming cut 4 bases from V and 4 bases from J; bases unmatched to any gene: 10. The CDR3 consists of 15 residues. The CDR3 protein is CASSPGQDEFYGYTF. The CDR3 nucleotides are TGTGCCAGCAGCCCCGGACAGGATGAGTTCTATGGCTACACCTTC.

The CDR3 spells CASKRDRSSNQPQHF. The CDR3 region has the DNA TGTGCCAGTAAGAGGGACAGGTCCAGCAATCAGCCCCAGCATTTT. This rearrangement joins TRBV19 to TRBJ1-5, with TRBD1 matching 8 bases. Germline loops: CDR1 LNHDA, CDR2 SQIVND (reference sequence). V was pared by 7 bases and J by 1 base, with 6 bases of the junction left unmatched. The CDR3 totals 15 residues. The complete variable domain, with remaining parts taken from reference TRBV19 and TRBJ1-5, reads DGGITQSPKYLFRKEGQNVTLSCEQNLNHDAMYWYRQDPGQGLRLIYYSQIVNDFQKGDIAEGYSVSREKKESFPLTVTSAQKNPTAFYLCASKRDRSSNQPQHFGDGTRLSIL.

V gene TRBV7-9 combines with J gene TRBJ1-3; D is perhaps TRBD1 (6 bases). Trimming removed 8 bases at V and 0 bases at J, with 11 bases between. Germline assignment: CDR1 SEHNR and CDR2 FQNEAQ (reference sequence). CDR3 size: 14 residues. The CDR3 here is CASWTELSGNTIYF. Here the CDR3 DNA reads TGTGCCAGCTGGACAGAACTCTCTGGAAACACCATATATTTT.